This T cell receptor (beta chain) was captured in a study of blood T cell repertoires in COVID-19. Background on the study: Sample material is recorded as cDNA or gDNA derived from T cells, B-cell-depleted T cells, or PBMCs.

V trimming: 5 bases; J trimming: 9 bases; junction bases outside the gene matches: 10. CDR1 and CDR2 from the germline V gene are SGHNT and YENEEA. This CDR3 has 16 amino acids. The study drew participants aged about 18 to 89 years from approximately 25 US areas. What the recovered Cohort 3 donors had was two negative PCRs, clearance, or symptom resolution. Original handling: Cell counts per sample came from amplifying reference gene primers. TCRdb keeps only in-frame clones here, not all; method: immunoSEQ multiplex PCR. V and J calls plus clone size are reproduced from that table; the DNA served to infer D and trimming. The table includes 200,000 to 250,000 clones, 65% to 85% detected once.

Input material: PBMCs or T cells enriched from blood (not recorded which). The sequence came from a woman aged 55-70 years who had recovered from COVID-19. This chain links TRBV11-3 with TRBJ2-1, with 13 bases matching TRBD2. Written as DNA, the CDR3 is TGTGCCAGCAGCCTGCCGGGACTAGCGGGACAGGGTGAGCAGTTCTTC. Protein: CASSLPGLAGQGEQFF.